This T cell receptor beta chain was retrieved from a study of T cells expressing NK-cell markers. About the study: Cells sorted as CD3+CD56+NKG2C+, CD3+CD56+NKG2C- and CD3+CD56-NKG2C+ T cells supplied the TCR beta repertoires. The eight sequenced donors comprised seven who were HCMV-seropositive and one who was seronegative.

General study points: Whether the expanded NKG2C+ T cell clones recognized HCMV remained unclear. Among CD8+ T cells from more than five donors, dominant NKG2C+ clonotypes accounted for roughly 1.0-7.0%.

On this clonotype itself: Its antigen is currently unknown.

TCRdb reworked the 5' RACE reads into one entry per CDR3 protein, no DNA. The sample has 500,000 to 700,000 distinct CDR3 sequences. The CDR3 has 15 amino acids. The V gene's germline CDR1 is SEHNR and CDR2 FQNEAQ (reference sequence). The sequenced sample was blood T cells: a sorted CD56 or NKG2C T cell subset, CD4+ or CD8+ T cells, or bulk PBMC T cells (not recorded which). The sequence was obtained from a man aged 18-30 years in good health. V and J are TRBV7-9 and TRBJ2-5; absent DNA, TCRdb's TRBD1 call cannot be checked. The CDR3 sequence: CASSGGPSGVETQYF.